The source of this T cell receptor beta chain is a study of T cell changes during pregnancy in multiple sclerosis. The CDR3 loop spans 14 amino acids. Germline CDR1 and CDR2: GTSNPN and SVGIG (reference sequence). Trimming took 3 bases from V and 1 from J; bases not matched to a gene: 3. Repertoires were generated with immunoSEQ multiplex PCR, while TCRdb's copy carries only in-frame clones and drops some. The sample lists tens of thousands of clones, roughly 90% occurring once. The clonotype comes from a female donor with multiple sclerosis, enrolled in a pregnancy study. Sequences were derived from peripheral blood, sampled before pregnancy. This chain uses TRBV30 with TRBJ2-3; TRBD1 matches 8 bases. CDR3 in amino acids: CAWRKTGGTDTQYF. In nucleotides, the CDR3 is TGTGCCTGGAGGAAGACAGGGGGCACAGATACGCAGTATTTT.